This T cell receptor beta chain was captured in a study of shared clonotypes between healthy human individuals. Overall study: Per-donor plates numbered three CD4 naive, three CD4 memory, two CD8 naive and one CD8 memory.

Notes on this clone: What it recognizes is unknown.

Only in-frame clones appear in the TCRdb table, and some are missing; sequencing was by immunoSEQ multiplex PCR. The repertoire holds about 2.1 million clones, around 95% seen once, with about 1.7% in the top ten. Trimming left V 3 bases short and J 1 base short, with 13 bases between. The germline CDR1 and CDR2 sequences are SGHKS and YYEKEE (reference sequence). The CDR3 totals 15 residues. Study-wide results and limits: An anticipated effect of sequencing depth on clonotype sharing among donors was recognized. A handful of donors had around 5.5% of their naive CD4 clonotypes in common. Clonotypes which were not shared had lower generation probabilities than clonotypes that all four donors shared.

Cells designated naive CD8 were CD45RO-negative and were positively selected for CCR7, with terminally differentiated effector memory CD45RA+ cells excluded. The source is a young man in good health. Some clones in this sample may be carry-over from other donors' samples. The V and J genes are TRBV5-5 and TRBJ2-5, with no clear D. Sequenced sample: naive CD8+ T cells from PBMCs. CDR3 in amino acids: CASSSSQRSQETQYF. The CDR3 DNA follows: TGTGCCAGCAGCTCGTCTCAGAGATCCCAAGAGACCCAGTACTTC.